The sequence of this T cell receptor beta chain was determined in a study of a mutant IDH1 vaccine in newly diagnosed glioma. Produced via immunoSEQ multiplex PCR; TCRdb's table is partial and in-frame only. The table lists approximately 50,000 clones, around 87% of them singletons, with roughly 1.4% in the top ten. As to this clone: The target antigen is unknown.

Time point noted: week 23, last vaccination. Vaccine doses each comprised 300 ug of mutant IDH1 20-mer peptide, with topical imiquimod. Trimming left V 3 bases short and J 2 bases short, with 12 bases between. There are 16 residues in the CDR3. Germline CDR1 reads SGHRS; CDR2 reads YFSETQ. The TCR originated in a man in his forties with glioma. This sequence joins TRBV5-1 and TRBJ2-6; D might be TRBD2 (5 bases). The material sequenced was PBMCs, taken from a glioma patient whose treatment included an IDH1 peptide vaccine. DNA of the CDR3: TGCGCCAGCAGCTCAACGGTGGAGGCTGGGGCCAACGTCCTGACTTTC. Its translation is CASSSTVEAGANVLTF.